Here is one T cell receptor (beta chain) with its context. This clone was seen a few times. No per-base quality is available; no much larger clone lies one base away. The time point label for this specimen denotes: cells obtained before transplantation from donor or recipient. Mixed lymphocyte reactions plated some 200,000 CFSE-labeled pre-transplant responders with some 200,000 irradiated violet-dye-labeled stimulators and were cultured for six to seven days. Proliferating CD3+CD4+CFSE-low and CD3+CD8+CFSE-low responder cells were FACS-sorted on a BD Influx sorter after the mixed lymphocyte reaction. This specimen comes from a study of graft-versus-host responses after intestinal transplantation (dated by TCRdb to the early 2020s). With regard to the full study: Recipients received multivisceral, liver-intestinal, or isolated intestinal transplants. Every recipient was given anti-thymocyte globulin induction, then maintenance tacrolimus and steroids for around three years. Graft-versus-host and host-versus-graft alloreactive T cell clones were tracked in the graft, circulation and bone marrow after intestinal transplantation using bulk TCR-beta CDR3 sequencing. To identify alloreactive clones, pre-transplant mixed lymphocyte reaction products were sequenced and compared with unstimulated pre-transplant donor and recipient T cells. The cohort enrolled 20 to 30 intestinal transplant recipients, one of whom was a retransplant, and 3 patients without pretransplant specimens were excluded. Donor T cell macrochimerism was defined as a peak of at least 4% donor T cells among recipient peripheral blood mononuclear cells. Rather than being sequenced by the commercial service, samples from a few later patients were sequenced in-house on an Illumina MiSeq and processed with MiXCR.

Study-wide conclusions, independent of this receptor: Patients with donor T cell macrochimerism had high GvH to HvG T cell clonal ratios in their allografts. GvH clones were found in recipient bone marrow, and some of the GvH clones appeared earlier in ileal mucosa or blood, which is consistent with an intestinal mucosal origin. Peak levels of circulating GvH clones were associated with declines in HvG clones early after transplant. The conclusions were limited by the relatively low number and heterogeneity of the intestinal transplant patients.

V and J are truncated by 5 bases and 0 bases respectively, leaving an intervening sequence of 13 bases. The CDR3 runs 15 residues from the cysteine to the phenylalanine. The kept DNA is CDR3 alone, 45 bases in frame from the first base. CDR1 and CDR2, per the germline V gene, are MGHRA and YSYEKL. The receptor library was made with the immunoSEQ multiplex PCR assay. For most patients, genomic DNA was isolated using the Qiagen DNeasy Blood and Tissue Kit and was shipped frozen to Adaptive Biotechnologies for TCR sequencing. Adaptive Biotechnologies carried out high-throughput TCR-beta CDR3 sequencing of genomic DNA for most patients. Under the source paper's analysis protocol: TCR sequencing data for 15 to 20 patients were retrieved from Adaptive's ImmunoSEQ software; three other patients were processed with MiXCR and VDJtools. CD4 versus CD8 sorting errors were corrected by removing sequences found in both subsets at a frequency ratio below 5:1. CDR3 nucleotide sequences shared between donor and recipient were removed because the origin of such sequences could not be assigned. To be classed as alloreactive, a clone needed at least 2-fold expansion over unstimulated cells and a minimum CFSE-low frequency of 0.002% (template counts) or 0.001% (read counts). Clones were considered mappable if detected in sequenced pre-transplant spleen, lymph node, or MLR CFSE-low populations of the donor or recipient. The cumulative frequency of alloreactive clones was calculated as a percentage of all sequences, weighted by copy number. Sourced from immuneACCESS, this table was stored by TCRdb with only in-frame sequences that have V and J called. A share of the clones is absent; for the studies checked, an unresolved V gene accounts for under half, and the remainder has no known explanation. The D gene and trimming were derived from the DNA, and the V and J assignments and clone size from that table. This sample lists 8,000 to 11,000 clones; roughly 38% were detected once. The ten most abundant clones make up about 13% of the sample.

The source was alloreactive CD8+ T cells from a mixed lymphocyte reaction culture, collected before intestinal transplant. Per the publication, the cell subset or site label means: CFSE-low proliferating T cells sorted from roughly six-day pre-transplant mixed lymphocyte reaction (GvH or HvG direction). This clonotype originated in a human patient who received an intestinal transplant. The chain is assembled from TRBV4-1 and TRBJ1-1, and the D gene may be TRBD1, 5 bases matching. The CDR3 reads CASSYRQRMNTEAFF. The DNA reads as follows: TGCGCCAGCAGCTACCGACAGAGGATGAACACTGAAGCTTTCTTT.